Included here is one TCR beta chain sequence, with context. Its cognate antigen has yet to be identified. Base qualities are not recorded, but no much larger clone differs from it by a single base. The germline V gene gives CDR1 as SGDLS and CDR2 as YYNGEE. Measured from the cysteine to the phenylalanine, the CDR3 is 13 residues long. Only the CDR3 portion is preserved as DNA: 39 bases, with reading frame beginning at the first base. V and J lose 0 bases and 8 bases, and a span of 8 bases separates them. These data are taken from a study of Ad26.COV2.S vaccination and SARS-CoV-2 variants (dated by TCRdb to the early 2020s). Regarding the complete study: TCRbeta repertoire sequencing served as the tool for gauging how specific and how broad the SARS-CoV-2-reactive T cell receptors were following Ad26.COV2.S vaccination. The TCR-sequenced set comprised approximately 32 samples: approximately 20 Ad26.COV2.S vaccine recipients, 5 placebo recipients and 8 SARS-CoV-2 convalescent individuals.

The meaning of the sample's time point label: individuals recovered from natural SARS-CoV-2 infection. TCRbeta CDR3 regions were sequenced with the immunoSEQ Assay. After extraction, genomic DNA underwent amplification by bias-controlled multiplex PCR, followed by high-throughput sequencing. In the paper's pipeline: Collapsing and filtering of sequences were performed to quantify the absolute abundance of each unique TCRbeta CDR3 region. T cell fraction was estimated by normalizing TCRbeta template counts to usable DNA, which was measured by amplifying reference genes present in all nucleated cells. Repertoire TCRs were annotated as SARS-CoV-2-specific when V gene, CDR3 amino acid sequence and J gene were exactly matched to a known reactive TCR set. MIRA supplied the reference SARS-CoV-2 TCR set, which was filtered for enrichment in COVID-19-positive ImmuneCODE repertoires so that public or cross-reactive TCRs were removed. Based on the MIRA antigens, annotated TCRs were further analysed at the level of specific ORF or position within ORF. Breadth was defined as the number of annotated unique rearrangements divided by the total number of unique productive rearrangements, and depth was defined as the summed frequency of the annotated unique rearrangements. Two-sided Wilcoxon rank-sum tests were used to compare TCR breadth between groups. As stored in TCRdb, this immuneACCESS dataset retains in-frame rearrangements with V and J assigned. A fraction of the clones does not appear; measured against another copy, unresolved V genes explain less than half of the discrepancy, and the remainder lacks a known reason. V and J calls and clone size are as listed in that table; D and trimming were resolved from the DNA. Present in this sample are 180,000 or so clones, around 90% of which were seen just once. About 5.9% of the sample lies in the top ten.

The paper's findings and limits, for the study overall: Vaccine and placebo recipients had similar non-spike TCR breadth, a finding consistent with the vaccine containing only spike. It was noted by the authors that total T cell responses may have been underestimated by the TCR breadth and depth analyses. Compared with placebo recipients, Ad26.COV2.S recipients showed higher spike-specific TCR breadth (P = 0.0014). After vaccination, spike-specific CD8+ and CD4+ T cell responses were reported to show substantial breadth.

The clonotype was recovered from a human donor who had recovered from COVID-19. Source: peripheral blood, taken after recovery from COVID-19. The chain is assembled from TRBV9 and TRBJ2-2; the D region is possibly TRBD1 or TRBD2, each matching across 5 bases. Read as DNA, the sequence is TGTGCCAGCAGCGTAGGAGGGGAGGGGGAGCTGTTTTTT. This is translated as CASSVGGEGELFF.